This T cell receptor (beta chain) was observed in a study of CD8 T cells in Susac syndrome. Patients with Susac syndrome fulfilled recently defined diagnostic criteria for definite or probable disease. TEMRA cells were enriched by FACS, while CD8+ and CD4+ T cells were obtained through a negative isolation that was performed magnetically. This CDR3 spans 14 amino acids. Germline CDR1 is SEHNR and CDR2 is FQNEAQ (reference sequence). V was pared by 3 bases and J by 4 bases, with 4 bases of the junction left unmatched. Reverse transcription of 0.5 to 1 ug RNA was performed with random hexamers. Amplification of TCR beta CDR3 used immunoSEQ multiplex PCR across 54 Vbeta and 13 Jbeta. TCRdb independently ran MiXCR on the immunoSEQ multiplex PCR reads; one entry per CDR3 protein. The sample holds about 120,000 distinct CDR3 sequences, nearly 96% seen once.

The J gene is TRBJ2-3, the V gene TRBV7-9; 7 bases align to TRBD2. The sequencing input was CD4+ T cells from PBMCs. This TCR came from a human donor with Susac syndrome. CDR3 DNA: TGTGCCAGCAGCTTCCAGCGGGAATCAGATACGCAGTATTTT. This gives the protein CASSFQRESDTQYF.